A single sample is the source of the 25 T cell receptor beta chains below, sequenced in a study of graft-versus-host responses after intestinal transplantation. Responder cells labeled with CFSE (about 200,000) were co-plated with irradiated stimulator cells labeled with violet dye (about 200,000). Only in-frame clones appear in the TCRdb table, and some are missing; sequencing was by immunoSEQ multiplex PCR. Of 11,000 to 15,000 clones listed, roughly two fifths are singletons. The specimen was alloreactive CD8+ T cells from a mixed lymphocyte reaction culture, collected before intestinal transplant. As for subset: CFSE-low proliferating T cells sorted from roughly six-day pre-transplant mixed lymphocyte reaction (GvH or HvG direction). These receptors were obtained from a human patient who received an intestinal transplant.

The chain employs TRBV28 and TRBJ2-1; D remains unclear. The CDR3 spans 14 residues. The V end was cut by 6 bases, the J end by 0 bases, with 9 bases between. Germline V gene sequence: CDR1 MDHEN, CDR2 SYDVKM. The CDR3 reads CASRLLNSYNEQFF. CDR3 nucleotides: TGTGCCAGCAGGCTTCTAAACTCCTACAATGAGCAGTTCTTC.

V gene TRBV7-6 combines with J gene TRBJ2-3, with 8 nucleotides matching TRBD2. CDR3 length: 17 residues. The trim removed 3 bases at V and 2 bases at J, leaving 10 bases unmatched. Per germline, CDR1 SGHVS and CDR2 FNYEAQ. The CDR3 region is CASSLVGGRSYTDTQYF. The DNA of the CDR3 is TGTGCCAGCAGCTTGGTCGGCGGGAGGTCTTACACAGATACGCAGTATTTT. Filled out from reference TRBV7-6 and TRBJ2-3, the complete variable domain reads GAGVSQSPRYKVTKRGQDVALRCDPISGHVSLYWYRQALGQGPEFLTYFNYEAQQDKSGLPNDRFSAERPEGSISTLTIQRTEQRDSAMYRCASSLVGGRSYTDTQYFGPGTRLTVL.

The chain combines TRBV6-5 with TRBJ1-5, with D uncertain. The V and J ends lost 5 bases and 1 base respectively, with 9 bases between them. The germline CDR1 and CDR2 sequences are MNHEY and SVGAGI. The CDR3 has 14 amino acids. This chain's CDR3 is CASSELISNQPQHF. CDR3 DNA sequence: TGTGCCAGCAGTGAACTAATAAGCAATCAGCCCCAGCATTTT.

The rearrangement joins TRBV7-9 to TRBJ1-3; D is unresolved. In germline, CDR1 is SEHNR, CDR2 FQNEAQ (reference sequence). Trimming removed 3 bases from V and 0 bases from J, with 9 bases in between. This CDR3 comprises 15 residues. The CDR3, as DNA: TGTGCCAGCAGCTTTTTGTGGAGCTCTGGAAACACCATATATTTT. Its translation is CASSFLWSSGNTIYF.

This clone was counted between two and nine times. The chain employs TRBV30 and TRBJ2-7; 15 bases fit TRBD2. Germline V gene lookup returns CDR1 GTSNPN and CDR2 SVGIG (reference sequence). This CDR3 contains 16 residues. V dropped 3 bases and J dropped 2; count of bases not matched to a gene: 5. CDR3 amino acids: CAWSGTSGRIAYEQYF. The DNA for the CDR3 is TGTGCCTGGAGCGGGACTAGCGGGAGGATCGCCTACGAGCAGTACTTC.

This clone was seen a handful of times. This chain links TRBV19 with TRBJ1-1; D is perhaps TRBD1 (6 bases). Between the trimmed V and J ends, which lost 3 bases and 4 bases, there was a span of 12 bases. CDR3 length: 14 residues. In germline, CDR1 is LNHDA, CDR2 SQIVND (reference sequence). CDR3 bases: TGTGCCAGTAGTATTATCTTGGGGGCCACTGAAGCTTTCTTT. It specifies CASSIILGATEAFF.

The sample holds a few counts of this clone. CDR3 sequence (DNA): TGTGCCAGTAGTCCCTGGACAGGGATTTATCAGCCCCAGCATTTT. It yields the protein CASSPWTGIYQPQHF. The V call is TRBV19, the J call TRBJ1-5, with 8 positions matching TRBD1. The trim removed 5 bases at V and 5 bases at J, leaving 8 bases unmatched. The CDR3 is made up of 15 amino acids. Per germline, CDR1 LNHDA and CDR2 SQIVND (reference sequence). The full variable domain, with the rest looked up from reference TRBV19 and TRBJ1-5, is DGGITQSPKYLFRKEGQNVTLSCEQNLNHDAMYWYRQDPGQGLRLIYYSQIVNDFQKGDIAEGYSVSREKKESFPLTVTSAQKNPTAFYLCASSPWTGIYQPQHFGDGTRLSIL.

This clone has only a few counts. The chain couples TRBV6-5 to TRBJ2-7, with 9 bases lining up with TRBD1. The germline V gene has CDR1 MNHEY and CDR2 SVGAGI. V trimming: 2 bases; J trimming: 7 bases; junction bases outside the gene matches: 12. The CDR3 has 16 residues. CDR3 residues: CASSYAPSETGGEQYF. As DNA, the CDR3 is TGTGCCAGCAGTTACGCACCTTCCGAGACAGGGGGGGAGCAGTACTTC.

The chain employs TRBV5-6 and TRBJ2-5; TRBD2 matches 13 bases. Looked up from germline, CDR1 is SGHDT and CDR2 is YYEEEE. The CDR3 length is 15 residues. The ends lost 5 bases at V and 4 bases at J; junction bases unmatched: 5. CDR3 sequence: CASSPGLAGRETQYF. DNA of the CDR3: TGTGCCAGCAGTCCGGGACTAGCGGGGAGAGAGACCCAGTACTTC.

V gene TRBV11-3 combines with J gene TRBJ2-1; D may be TRBD1 (6 bases). Germline lookup yields CDR1 SGHNT and CDR2 YENEEA. Trimming removed 2 bases from V and 6 bases from J, with 11 bases in between. This CDR3 contains 14 residues. CDR3 nucleotides: TGTGCCAGCAGCTTATCTGCAGGGGCCAATGAGCAGTTCTTC. Its translation: CASSLSAGANEQFF.

This clone occurred a few times. The CDR3 nucleotides are TGTGCCAGCAGCTTGGTCGGACTTGGGGCAGATACGCAGTATTTT. Translated: CASSLVGLGADTQYF. The J gene is TRBJ2-3, the V gene TRBV7-9, with D maybe TRBD2 (5 bases). V gave up 3 bases and J gave up 4 bases, with 14 bases separating them. Looked up from germline, CDR1 is SEHNR and CDR2 is FQNEAQ (reference sequence). The CDR3 contains 15 residues.

The V gene is TRBV4-3, the J gene TRBJ2-1, with 8 bases lining up with TRBD2. The CDR3 contains 16 residues. CDR1 is LGHNA, CDR2 YSLEER, per germline. Trimming removed 2 bases from V and 2 bases from J; junction bases left unmatched: 5. CDR3 amino acids: CASSQRTSRTYNEQFF. In DNA form, the CDR3 reads TGCGCCAGCAGCCAACGGACTAGCAGGACCTACAATGAGCAGTTCTTC.

The V gene is TRBV6-5, the J gene TRBJ2-1; unclear D gene. The CDR3 consists of 12 residues. The V end lost 7 bases, the J end lost 0 bases, and 4 bases lay between the germline ends. From germline, CDR1 is MNHEY and CDR2 SVGAGI. The CDR3 region is CASMSSYNEQFF. The DNA of the CDR3 is TGTGCCAGCATGAGCTCCTACAATGAGCAGTTCTTC.

The rearrangement uses TRBV15 and TRBJ1-5, with 8 nucleotides matching TRBD1. The CDR3 loop spans 15 amino acids. The germline gives CDR1 LNHNV, CDR2 YYDKDF (reference sequence). After removal of 0 bases from V and 7 bases from J, the junction contained 5 bases not matched to a gene. The CDR3 nucleotides are TGTGCCACCAGCAGAGATCCTGGACAGGGCCAGCCCCAGCATTTT. As protein: CATSRDPGQGQPQHF.

In this sample, this clone turned up a few times. The chain carries TRBV7-8 and TRBJ2-1, with 10 positions matching TRBD2. J gave up 3 bases and V 1 base, and 9 bases lay outside the gene matches. This CDR3 contains 18 residues. Germline assignment: CDR1 SGHVS and CDR2 FQNEAQ. In DNA form, the CDR3 reads TGTGCCAGCAGCTTAGAAGAGGGTAGCGGGGGGATCTACAATGAGCAGTTCTTC. This gives the protein CASSLEEGSGGIYNEQFF.

This clone turned up a few times. The rearrangement joins TRBV4-2 to TRBJ2-7; D is uncertain. Germline V gene data show CDR1 as LGHNA and CDR2 as YNFKEQ. The V gene lost 4 bases and the J gene lost 2 bases, with 9 bases spanning the gap. The CDR3 sequence is 13 residues long. The CDR3 DNA is TGTGCCAGCAGCCGCTCTAGTACCTACGAGCAGTACTTC. This gives the protein CASSRSSTYEQYF.

This clone has more than one count but fewer than ten. The gene calls are TRBV2 and TRBJ2-7, with D possibly being TRBD2 (5 bases). Germline-derived CDR1 and CDR2 are SNHLY and FYNNEI. This CDR3 spans 14 amino acids. Trimming cost V 5 bases and J 3 bases, with 14 bases left between them. CDR3: CASSLGSFGYEQYF. CDR3 nucleotides: TGTGCCAGCAGTCTGGGGAGTTTTGGCTACGAGCAGTACTTC.

This clone occurred a few times. The chain carries TRBV6-5 and TRBJ2-7; tentative D call: TRBD2 (5 bases). Germline loops: CDR1 MNHEY, CDR2 SVGAGI. The CDR3 runs to 15 residues. Trimming took 7 bases from V and 4 from J, leaving 20 bases between them. CDR3 residues: CASTLRTGGFYEQYF. The CDR3 DNA sequence: TGTGCCAGCACCTTAAGGACCGGAGGTTTTTACGAGCAGTACTTC.

This clone appeared a single time. The rearrangement uses TRBV29-1 and TRBJ2-7, with 7 nucleotides matching TRBD2. Germline V gene data show CDR1 as SQVTM and CDR2 as ANQGSEA. After removal of 6 bases from V and 4 bases from J, the junction contained 9 bases not matched to a gene. The length of the CDR3 is 13 residues. The CDR3 coding sequence is TGCAGCGTCCGGACTAGTGAGAGGTACGAGCAGTACTTC. As protein: CSVRTSERYEQYF.

This clone has a handful of counts. The rearrangement uses TRBV27 and TRBJ2-2; 9 bases are a match to TRBD1. From germline, CDR1 is MNHEY and CDR2 SMNVEV (reference sequence). The CDR3 contains 15 residues. J was trimmed by 4 bases and V by 1 base; bases with no gene match: 1. The CDR3 DNA reads TGTGCCAGCAGTTTATGGACAGGGGTCACCGGGGAGCTGTTTTTT. Amino acids: CASSLWTGVTGELFF.

The CDR3 protein is CASSQDALFAVNYGYTF. In nucleotides, the CDR3 is TGCGCCAGCAGCCAAGATGCCCTCTTCGCGGTTAACTATGGCTACACCTTC. This chain uses TRBV4-3 with TRBJ1-2, with D unclear. Germline lookup yields CDR1 LGHNA and CDR2 YSLEER. V lost 0 bases and J lost 1, with 15 bases in between. The CDR3 covers 17 residues.

This clone was seen only a few times. The genes are TRBV5-1 and TRBJ2-7; 7 bases match TRBD1. The junction had 0 bases not matched to a gene; V was cut back by 0 bases and J by 0 bases. Germline-derived CDR1 and CDR2 are SGHRS and YFSETQ. The CDR3 runs 14 residues. CDR3 protein: CASSLGDSSYEQYF. For the CDR3, the DNA is TGCGCCAGCAGCTTGGGGGACAGCTCCTACGAGCAGTACTTC.

V usage is TRBV10-2 and J usage is TRBJ1-1; TRBD1 might be the D (5 bases). The CDR3 is made up of 12 amino acids. V was clipped by 2 bases and J by 4 bases, with 5 bases between them. Germline-derived CDR1 and CDR2 are WSHSY and SAAADI. CDR3 sequence: CASSERGTEAFF. The CDR3 nucleotides read TGCGCCAGCAGTGAGAGGGGCACTGAAGCTTTCTTT.

The chain links TRBV6-1 to TRBJ2-5; 9 bases fit TRBD1. The CDR3 loop spans 15 amino acids. The ends lost 4 bases at V and 5 bases at J; junction bases unmatched: 8. Germline CDR1 reads MNHNS; CDR2 reads SASEGT. CDR3 region: CASSGHRGLRETQYF. The CDR3 DNA is TGTGCCAGCAGTGGCCACAGGGGGCTGAGGGAGACCCAGTACTTC.

This clone was seen a few times. The chain couples TRBV19 to TRBJ2-7; TRBD2 matches 11 bases. Per the germline V gene, CDR1 is LNHDA and CDR2 is SQIVND (reference sequence). The CDR3 runs to 14 residues. With 3 bases clipped from V and 5 bases from J, the junction kept 3 bases outside the gene matches. CDR3: CASSILAGGDEQYF. In nucleotides, the CDR3 is TGTGCCAGTAGTATTCTAGCGGGAGGCGACGAGCAGTACTTC.